This T cell receptor (beta chain) comes out of a study of cytomegalovirus exposure and HLA in healthy donors. General observations from the study: Highly shared sequence variants in one cluster were likely a sequencing artifact. Cytomegalovirus association was assigned to 170 or so TCR beta chains.

Use of 60 Vbeta and 13 Jbeta primers characterized the PCR. Only in-frame clones appear in the TCRdb table, and some are missing; sequencing was by immunoSEQ multiplex PCR. The data contain 150,000 or so clones, roughly 79% of them singletons. This clone was counted a single time. Its antigen is not identified. The donors comprised healthy bone marrow donors. Sequences were obtained from PBMCs. This sequence was found in a woman aged 18 to 35 in good health and CMV-seropositive.

CDR3 protein: CASSQGSAGEETQYF. As DNA, the CDR3 is TGCGCCAGCAGCCAAGGTTCGGCGGGGGAGGAGACCCAGTACTTC. V usage is TRBV4-1 and J usage is TRBJ2-5; 7 bases align to TRBD2. Trimming cost V 1 base and J 5 bases; bases outside gene matches: 7. This CDR3 has 15 residues. Per germline, CDR1 MGHRA and CDR2 YSYEKL.